Listed here are 30 T cell receptor beta chains from one sample, sequenced in a study of regulatory T cells in long-lasting Graves disease. Time point defined: newly diagnosed GD, antithyroid drugs for less than 3 months. Construction of the TCR library relied on RNA isolated from PBMCs. HTBI primers from iRepertoire and Arm-PCR of CDR3 regions yielded the TCR beta libraries. TCRdb re-derived calls from the multiplex PCR reads in MiXCR, one entry per CDR3 protein. The table has hundreds of thousands of distinct CDR3 sequences, about 16% seen once. The starting material was peripheral blood mononuclear cells (PBMCs), obtained at new diagnosis, from a patient treated with antithyroid drugs. The receptor source for this set is a female donor with Graves disease.

This clonotype has a count of ten or more. The V and J genes are TRBV20-1 and TRBJ2-5; D is possibly TRBD1 or TRBD2 (6 bases each). The DNA matches TRBJ2-1 better at its end, which makes the J call doubtful. CDR3 length equals 14 residues. Germline V gene sequence: CDR1 DFQATT, CDR2 SNEGSKA (reference sequence). The CDR3 coding sequence is TGCAGTGCAGGGGGTTTAGCGGCCCACAATGAGCAGTTCTTC. Amino acid sequence: CSAGGLAAHNEQFF.

This chain joins TRBV7-9 and TRBJ1-2; TRBD1 might be the D (5 bases). CDR1 is SEHNR, CDR2 FQNEAQ, per germline (reference sequence). V was clipped by 3 bases and J by 5 bases, with 10 bases between them. CDR3 length equals 13 residues. The CDR3 sequence: CASSFRQGYGYTF. DNA for the CDR3: TGTGCCAGCAGCTTTCGGCAGGGTTATGGCTACACCTTC.

This clonotype was picked up many times. The rearrangement joins TRBV28 to TRBJ2-7; TRBD1 aligns across 10 bases. Germline CDR1 and CDR2: MDHEN and SYDVKM. The CDR3 totals 16 residues. The V and J ends lost 5 bases and 4 bases, in that order; junction bases with no gene match: 11. The CDR3 nucleotides are TGTGCCAGCAGTACTGGGACCGGGACAGGGGTATACGAGCAGTACTTC. As protein: CASSTGTGTGVYEQYF.

The rearrangement uses TRBV12-3 or TRBV12-4 and TRBJ2-5; unclear D gene. TRBJ2-1 matches the DNA end more closely, so the J call is doubtful. This CDR3 has 14 amino acids. The CDR3: CASSLDELRNEQFF. Here the CDR3 DNA reads TGTGCCAGCAGTTTAGACGAGCTTCGCAATGAGCAGTTCTTC.

The rearrangement uses TRBV15 and TRBJ2-1; 7 bases align to TRBD2. Trimming cost V 4 bases and J 9 bases; bases outside gene matches: 9. The germline V gene has CDR1 LNHNV and CDR2 YYDKDF (reference sequence). The length of the CDR3 is 14 residues. CDR3 sequence (DNA): TGTGCCACCAGCACTTCGGGCGGGAGTGGTGAGCAGTTCTTC. Translated: CATSTSGGSGEQFF. The full variable domain, completed using reference TRBV15 and TRBJ2-1, is DAMVIQNPRYQVTQFGKPVTLSCSQTLNHNVMYWYQQKSSQAPKLLFHYYDKDFNNEADTPDNFQSRRPNTSFCFLDIRSPGLGDTAMYLCATSTSGGSGEQFFGPGTRLTVL.

The sample holds many counts of this clonotype. The chain recombines TRBV9 with TRBJ2-7; D might be TRBD2 (6 bases). The germline CDR1 and CDR2 sequences are SGDLS and YYNGEE. The CDR3 is 15 residues long. V was pared by 0 bases and J by 0 bases, with 10 bases between. The CDR3 nucleotides are TGTGCCAGCAGCGTAGAGATCGGGAGCTCCTACGAGCAGTACTTC. It codes for CASSVEIGSSYEQYF.

The sample holds a few counts of this clonotype. The V and J genes are TRBV28 and TRBJ2-3; a possible D gene is TRBD2 (6 bases). In germline, CDR1 is MDHEN, CDR2 SYDVKM. The CDR3 totals 16 residues. Between the trimmed V and J ends, which lost 6 bases and 3 bases, there was a span of 19 bases. The chain's CDR3 is CASSLDREKLTDTQYF. Here the CDR3 DNA reads TGTGCCAGCAGCCTTGACCGGGAGAAGTTGACAGATACGCAGTATTTT.

This rearrangement joins TRBV7-9 to TRBJ1-5; D might be TRBD1 (5 bases). In germline, CDR1 is SEHNR, CDR2 FQNEAQ (reference sequence). CDR3 size: 14 residues. Trimming shortened V by 5 bases and J by 3 bases, and 11 bases separated the two germline ends. The CDR3 reads CASSTGGSNQPQHF. In nucleotides, the CDR3 is TGTGCCAGCAGCACCGGGGGTTCCAATCAGCCCCAGCATTTT.

This clonotype appeared many times. The chain uses TRBV7-7 and TRBJ1-6; D is ambiguous. Trimming cost V 11 bases and J 9 bases, with 11 bases left between them. The CDR3 extends over 11 amino acids. The germline V gene encodes CDR1 SSHAT and CDR2 FNYEAQ (reference sequence). The CDR3 spells CAAKKFSPLHF. The CDR3 nucleotides read TGTGCCGCCAAAAAATTTTCACCCCTCCACTTT.

This clonotype was observed a few times. The V and J genes are TRBV30 and TRBJ1-2; 10 nucleotides line up with TRBD1. Germline CDR1 reads GTSNPN; CDR2 reads SVGIG (reference sequence). V shed 1 base and J 8 bases; nucleotides not matched to a gene: 7. The CDR3 contains 14 residues. CDR3 amino acids: CAWSGPGTGEGYTF. The CDR3 bases are TGTGCCTGGAGTGGTCCCGGGACAGGGGAGGGCTACACCTTC.

This clonotype has ten or more counts. The chain recombines TRBV2 with TRBJ2-5; D perhaps matches TRBD1 (6 bases). With 7 bases removed from V and 4 bases from J, the gap between germline ends came to 10 bases. The CDR3 covers 12 residues. The V gene's germline CDR1 is SNHLY and CDR2 FYNNEI. CDR3: CASKGRGETQYF. In DNA form, the CDR3 reads TGTGCCAGCAAGGGCAGGGGAGAGACCCAGTACTTC.

This clonotype occurred a few times. The CDR3 DNA follows: TGTGCCAGCAGCCTAAACGGGGTAGATGGCTACACCTTC. Translation gives CASSLNGVDGYTF. The chain links TRBV7-9 to TRBJ1-2; D is undetermined. The length of the CDR3 is 13 residues. Deletions cut 5 bases from V and 6 bases from J, with 13 bases between. From germline, CDR1 is SEHNR and CDR2 FQNEAQ (reference sequence).

Notes on this clonotype: Given a much more abundant clone one base away, this may be a read error. This chain joins TRBV2 and TRBJ1-5; 9 bases are shared with TRBD1. CDR3 length: 15 amino acids. With V trimmed by 8 bases and J by 3 bases, 8 bases remained unmatched. The germline gives CDR1 SNHLY, CDR2 FYNNEI. CDR3 bases: TGTGCCAGCGGCGGACAGGGGACTAACAATCAGCCCCAGCATTTT. It translates to CASGGQGTNNQPQHF.

This clonotype has a count of ten or more. V and J are TRBV29-1 and TRBJ1-1; 8 bases map to TRBD1. Germline V lookup: CDR1 SQVTM, CDR2 ANQGSEA. With V trimmed by 8 bases and J by 4 bases, 15 bases remained unmatched. There are 15 residues in the CDR3. The CDR3 here is CSFFWTGSRTTEAFF. CDR3 bases: TGCAGCTTTTTTTGGACAGGGTCTAGGACCACTGAAGCTTTCTTT.

Concerning this clonotype itself: A read error may be the cause here, since a much bigger clone is one base away. The V gene is TRBV9, the J gene TRBJ2-2; TRBD2 aligns across 11 bases. In germline, CDR1 is SGDLS, CDR2 YYNGEE. The CDR3 contains 16 residues. The CDR3 DNA reads as TGTGCCAGCAGCGTGGGACTAGCGGTAGCCACCGGGGAGCTGGTTTTT. Its translation: CASSVGLAVATGELVF.

DNA for the CDR3: TGTGCCAGCTCACCCCAACAGGCCACCATTAATCAGCCCCAGCATTTT. This encodes CASSPQQATINQPQHF. V usage is TRBV18 and J usage is TRBJ1-5; the D gene is possibly TRBD1 (5 bases). This CDR3 comprises 16 residues. Germline-derived CDR1 and CDR2 are KGHSH and LQKENI. Trimming stripped 3 bases from V and 4 bases from J, with 16 bases between.

There are many counts of this clonotype. This sequence joins TRBV7-9 and TRBJ2-5, with a tentative D call TRBD1 (6 bases). CDR3 length equals 15 residues. V lost 1 base to trimming and J lost 5 bases, with 14 bases between them. CDR1 and CDR2 (germline): SEHNR, FQNEAQ (reference sequence). CDR3 nucleotides: TGTGCCAGCAGCTTAGTCGTCCAGGGGCTTGAGACCCAGTACTTC. Translating it yields CASSLVVQGLETQYF.

The sample holds a few counts of this clonotype. V gene TRBV10-3 combines with J gene TRBJ2-7; perhaps D is TRBD1 or TRBD2 (6 bases each). The germline V gene has CDR1 ENHRY and CDR2 SYGVKD. Trimming removed 9 bases at V and 3 bases at J, with 12 bases between. CDR3 size: 12 residues. The CDR3 bases are TGTGCCATAGGGGGGCTAGACTACGAGCAGTACTTC. It is translated as CAIGGLDYEQYF.

This clonotype was counted ten times or more. This chain links TRBV5-4 with TRBJ2-3, with 7 bases fitting TRBD2. The CDR3 runs 16 residues. From germline, CDR1 is SGHNT and CDR2 YYREEE (reference sequence). The junction had 5 bases not matched to a gene; V was cut back by 0 bases and J by 1 base. The CDR3 nucleotides are TGTGCCAGCAGCTTGGGACCCCTAGCGGGCACAGATACGCAGTATTTT. It specifies CASSLGPLAGTDTQYF.

This clonotype was recorded at least ten times. The V call is TRBV28, the J call TRBJ2-2; 8 bases match TRBD2. The CDR3 runs to 14 residues. The trim removed 10 bases at V and 3 bases at J, leaving 7 bases unmatched. Germline assignment: CDR1 MDHEN and CDR2 SYDVKM. CDR3 bases: TGTGCCACCGGTGCGGGGGGTTACACCGGGGAGCTGTTTTTT. This encodes CATGAGGYTGELFF.

The chain is built from TRBV18 and TRBJ1-2; the match to TRBD1 covers 7 bases. Trimming at V came to 3 bases and at J to 5 bases, leaving 9 bases not matched to a gene. CDR1 is KGHSH and CDR2 is LQKENI in the germline V gene. The CDR3 extends over 15 amino acids. CDR3: CASSPWTGHTYGYTF. CDR3 bases: TGTGCCAGCTCACCGTGGACAGGCCATACATATGGCTACACCTTC.

At least ten counts were recorded for this clonotype. The gene calls are TRBV20-1 and TRBJ1-4; 7 nucleotides align to TRBD1. This CDR3 is 14 amino acids long. Per germline, CDR1 DFQATT and CDR2 SNEGSKA (reference sequence). Losses at the gene ends were 5 bases for V and 2 bases for J; bases not matched to a gene: 5. CDR3: CSADKGQTNEKLFF. The CDR3 DNA reads as TGCAGTGCTGACAAGGGACAGACTAATGAAAAACTGTTTTTT.

This clonotype was seen repeatedly, ten times or more. The gene calls are TRBV12-3 or TRBV12-4 and TRBJ2-6; 8 bases are a match to TRBD1. This CDR3 has 17 residues. Trimming removed 4 bases from V and 0 bases from J; junction bases left unmatched: 5. The CDR3 loop reads CASSSRQGSSGANVLTF. The CDR3, as DNA: TGTGCCAGCAGTTCCCGACAGGGGAGCTCTGGGGCCAACGTCCTGACTTTC.

At least ten counts were recorded for this clonotype. The V and J genes are TRBV7-9 and TRBJ1-6, with 9 bases that match TRBD1. Germline lookup yields CDR1 SEHNR and CDR2 FQNEAQ (reference sequence). This CDR3 has 12 amino acids. J lost 15 bases, V lost 4 bases, and 4 bases had no gene match. Here the CDR3 reads CASSYDRGNLHF. The CDR3 nucleotides read TGTGCCAGCAGCTACGACAGGGGGAACCTCCACTTT. Supplemented by reference TRBV7-9 and TRBJ1-6, the full variable domain reads DTGVSQNPRHKITKRGQNVTFRCDPISEHNRLYWYRQTLGQGPEFLTYFQNEAQLEKSRLLSDRFSAERPKGSFSTLEIQRTEQGDSAMYLCASSYDRGNLHFGNGTRLTVT.

This clonotype was seen repeatedly, ten times or more. The genes are TRBV3-1 and TRBJ2-7; 11 nucleotides line up with TRBD2. The germline V gene encodes CDR1 LGHDT and CDR2 YNNKEL (reference sequence). V shed 4 bases, J shed 6 bases, and the junction held 5 bases outside the gene matches. CDR3 size: 14 residues. The DNA for the CDR3 is TGTGCCAGCAGCCCACTAGCGGGAGTGGGCGAGCAGTACTTC. Translation: CASSPLAGVGEQYF.

Here the CDR3 reads CASSSPRGRRSGNTIYF. The CDR3 DNA reads TGTGCCAGCAGCTCACCCCGAGGACGTCGCTCTGGAAACACCATATATTTT. The J gene is TRBJ1-3, the V gene TRBV11-2; D uncertain. Between the trimmed V and J ends, which lost 4 bases and 0 bases, there was a span of 16 bases. CDR1 and CDR2 from the germline V gene are SGHAT and FQNNGV. The CDR3 is 17 amino acids.

This clonotype showed up many times. J is TRBJ1-3 and V is TRBV25-1; D remains unclear. Between the trimmed V and J ends, which lost 3 bases and 5 bases, there was a span of 17 bases. The CDR3 covers 16 residues. From germline, CDR1 is MGHDK and CDR2 SYGVNS. The CDR3 region is CASSDTVGVDRNTIYF. The CDR3 DNA sequence: TGTGCCAGCAGTGATACTGTTGGTGTAGATAGAAACACCATATATTTT.

This clonotype was seen ten or more times. The chain recombines TRBV20-1 with TRBJ2-7; a possible D gene is TRBD2 (6 bases). V was clipped by 3 bases and J by 6 bases, with 12 bases between them. This CDR3 has 12 amino acids. Germline V lookup: CDR1 DFQATT, CDR2 SNEGSKA (reference sequence). CDR3 amino acids: CSASLGTSEQYF. The CDR3 region has the DNA TGCAGTGCTAGTCTCGGGACTTCCGAGCAGTACTTC.

The chain links TRBV7-2 to TRBJ1-2, with 8 bases lining up with TRBD1. The CDR3 totals 15 residues. Germline V gene lookup returns CDR1 SGHTA and CDR2 FQGNSA. V lost 1 base, J lost 6 bases, and 7 bases stayed unmatched. CDR3 DNA: TGTGCCAGCAGCTTAGTGTCAGGGGGCGCAGATGGCTACACCTTC. Its protein is CASSLVSGGADGYTF.

This chain connects TRBV27 to TRBJ2-4, with unresolved D. This CDR3 is 14 amino acids long. Germline CDR1 reads MNHEY; CDR2 reads SMNVEV (reference sequence). Trimming shortened V by 5 bases and J by 8 bases, and 16 bases separated the two germline ends. CDR3 nucleotides: TGTGCCAGCAGTGGGTCGCCAGGTTGGGACATTCAGTACTTC. This codes for CASSGSPGWDIQYF.